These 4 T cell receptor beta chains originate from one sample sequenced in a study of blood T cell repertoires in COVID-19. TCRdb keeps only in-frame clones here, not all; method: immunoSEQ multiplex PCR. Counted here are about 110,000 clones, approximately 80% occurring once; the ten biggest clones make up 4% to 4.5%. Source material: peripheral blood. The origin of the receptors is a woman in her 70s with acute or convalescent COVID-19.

The CDR3 here is CASSLGTEAYNSPLHF. The CDR3, as DNA: TGTGCCAGCAGCCTCGGGACAGAGGCCTATAATTCACCCCTCCACTTT. V and J are TRBV7-3 and TRBJ1-6; 7 bases line up with TRBD1. CDR3 length: 16 residues. The trim removed 5 bases at V and 2 bases at J, leaving 6 bases unmatched. Germline V gene sequence: CDR1 SGHTA, CDR2 FQGTGA.

The CDR3 DNA sequence: TGTGCCAGCTCACTGACAGGGGTTGATGGCTACACCTTC. This codes for CASSLTGVDGYTF. V usage is TRBV18 and J usage is TRBJ1-2, with 8 nucleotides matching TRBD1. Trimming at V came to 4 bases and at J to 6 bases, leaving 4 bases not matched to a gene. This CDR3 region has 13 residues. Germline CDR1 and CDR2: KGHSH and LQKENI.

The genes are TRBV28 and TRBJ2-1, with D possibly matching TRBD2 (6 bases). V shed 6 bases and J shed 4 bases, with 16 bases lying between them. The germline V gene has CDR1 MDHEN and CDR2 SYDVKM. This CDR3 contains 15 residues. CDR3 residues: CASSFGGERYNEQFF. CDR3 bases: TGTGCCAGCAGCTTCGGGGGAGAAAGATACAATGAGCAGTTCTTC.

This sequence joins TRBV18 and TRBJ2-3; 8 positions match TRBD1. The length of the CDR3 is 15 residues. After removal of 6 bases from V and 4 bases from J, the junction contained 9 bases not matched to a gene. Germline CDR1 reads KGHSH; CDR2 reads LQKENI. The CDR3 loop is CASSFGQGVADTQYF. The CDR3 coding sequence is TGTGCCAGCTCTTTTGGACAGGGTGTCGCAGATACGCAGTATTTT.